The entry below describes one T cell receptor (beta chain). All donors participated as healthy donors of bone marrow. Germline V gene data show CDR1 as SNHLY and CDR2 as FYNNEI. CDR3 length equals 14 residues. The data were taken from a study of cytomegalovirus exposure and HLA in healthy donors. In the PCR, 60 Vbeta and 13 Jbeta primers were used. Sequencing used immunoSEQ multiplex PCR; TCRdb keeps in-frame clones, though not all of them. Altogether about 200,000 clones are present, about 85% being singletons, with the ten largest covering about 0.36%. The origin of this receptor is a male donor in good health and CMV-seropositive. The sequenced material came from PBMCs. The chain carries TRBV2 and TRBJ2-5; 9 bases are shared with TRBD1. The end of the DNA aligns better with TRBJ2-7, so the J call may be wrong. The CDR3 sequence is CASSEDRGLYEQYF. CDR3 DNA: TGTGCCAGCAGTGAAGACAGGGGGCTCTACGAGCAGTACTTC.